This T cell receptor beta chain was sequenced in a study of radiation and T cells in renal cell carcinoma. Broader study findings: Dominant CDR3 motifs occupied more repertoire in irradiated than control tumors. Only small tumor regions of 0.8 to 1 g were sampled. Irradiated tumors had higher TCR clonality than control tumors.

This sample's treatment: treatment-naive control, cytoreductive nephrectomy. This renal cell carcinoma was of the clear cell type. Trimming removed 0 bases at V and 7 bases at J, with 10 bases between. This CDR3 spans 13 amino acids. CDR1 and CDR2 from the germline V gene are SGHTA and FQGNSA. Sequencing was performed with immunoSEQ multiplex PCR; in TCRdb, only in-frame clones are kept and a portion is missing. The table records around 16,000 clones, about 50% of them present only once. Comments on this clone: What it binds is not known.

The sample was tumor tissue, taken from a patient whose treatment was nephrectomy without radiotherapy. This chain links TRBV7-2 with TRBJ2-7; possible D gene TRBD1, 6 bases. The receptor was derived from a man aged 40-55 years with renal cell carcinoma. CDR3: CASSLAGAREQYF. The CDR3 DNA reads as TGTGCCAGCAGCTTAGCGGGGGCTAGGGAGCAGTACTTC.